These 7 T cell receptor beta chains were sequenced from one sample in a study of beta chain features in type 1 diabetes. Expressed TCRB transcripts were sequenced, since all the RNA that had been isolated was reverse transcribed. Repertoires were generated with immunoSEQ multiplex PCR, while TCRdb's copy carries only in-frame clones and drops some. The top ten hold 0.023% of the sample, which has over 700,000 clones, 15% to 20% seen once. The sequenced material came from naive CD4+ T cells from blood. These receptor sequences come from a woman younger than 30 in good health.

Details on this clone: Distinct nucleotide sequences in the sample also encode this CDR3. The V and J genes are TRBV7-9 and TRBJ1-1; 8 bases are shared with TRBD1. J gave up 3 bases and V 2 bases, and 2 bases lay outside the gene matches. CDR3 length equals 14 residues. The germline V gene encodes CDR1 SEHNR and CDR2 FQNEAQ (reference sequence). The CDR3 here is CASSLTGGYTEAFF. CDR3 coding DNA: TGTGCCAGCAGCTTAACAGGGGGGTACACTGAAGCTTTCTTT.

The chain recombines TRBV7-3 with TRBJ2-3, with D possibly TRBD2 on 5 matching bases. This CDR3 is 14 amino acids long. Germline loops: CDR1 SGHTA, CDR2 FQGTGA. V dropped 4 bases and J dropped 6 bases, with 14 bases sitting between them. CDR3 in amino acids: CASSYYGEMDTQYF. The CDR3 coding sequence is TGTGCCAGCAGCTACTACGGGGAAATGGATACGCAGTATTTT.

This clone has more than one count but fewer than ten. The gene calls are TRBV7-9 and TRBJ2-5, with 8 bases fitting TRBD2. The CDR3 runs to 15 residues. After removal of 1 base from V and 1 base from J, the junction contained 2 bases not matched to a gene. CDR1 SEHNR and CDR2 FQNEAQ come from the germline V gene (reference sequence). The CDR3 sequence is CASSLVLAVQETQYF. The DNA of the CDR3 is TGTGCCAGCAGCTTAGTACTAGCGGTCCAAGAGACCCAGTACTTC. The variable domain in full, with the rest retrieved from reference TRBV7-9 and TRBJ2-5, is DTGVSQNPRHKITKRGQNVTFRCDPISEHNRLYWYRQTLGQGPEFLTYFQNEAQLEKSRLLSDRFSAERPKGSFSTLEIQRTEQGDSAMYLCASSLVLAVQETQYFGPGTRLLVL.

This clone was recorded a few times. The chain has TRBV28 and TRBJ2-2; 10 bases fit TRBD1. Trimming removed 4 bases from V and 3 bases from J; junction bases left unmatched: 2. This CDR3 spans 15 amino acids. From germline, CDR1 is MDHEN and CDR2 SYDVKM. CDR3 sequence: CASSSGQGDTGELFF. In DNA, the CDR3 is TGTGCCAGCAGTTCCGGACAGGGGGACACCGGGGAGCTGTTTTTT.

This clone has only a few counts. The chain joins TRBV7-6 to TRBJ2-1; D may be TRBD2 (6 bases). The ends were cut back, 2 bases at V and 0 bases at J, with 11 bases in the middle. CDR1 SGHVS and CDR2 FNYEAQ come from the germline V gene. The CDR3 is made up of 16 amino acids. This CDR3 reads CASSLWAGSSYNEQFF. CDR3 DNA sequence: TGTGCCAGCAGCTTATGGGCGGGGAGCTCCTACAATGAGCAGTTCTTC.

The table lists this clone with a few counts. Written as DNA, the CDR3 is TGTGCCATCAGTGAGTCCAGGAGTTCTAACTATGGCTACACCTTC. Translated, it gives CAISESRSSNYGYTF. The chain combines TRBV10-3 with TRBJ1-2; D not resolved. The V and J ends lost 0 bases and 0 bases respectively, with 8 bases between them. This CDR3 comprises 15 residues. CDR1 and CDR2 from the germline V gene are ENHRY and SYGVKD.

Of note for this clone: At one end, the junction sequence differs from germline, possibly due to a read error. Other nucleotide sequences in the sample specify the same CDR3. The V call is TRBV18, the J call TRBJ1-5; D is perhaps TRBD1 (6 bases). CDR3 length: 15 amino acids. Germline assignment: CDR1 KGHSH and CDR2 LQKENI. This CDR3 is CASSPTGTSNQPQHF. The CDR3 bases are TGCGCCAGCTCACCAACAGGGACTAGCAATCAGCCCCAGCATTTT.